Listed here is a single T cell receptor beta chain. Clones were read by immunoSEQ multiplex PCR, and TCRdb kept only the in-frame ones, dropping some. The sample lists more than 150,000 clones, approximately 90% occurring once. V was clipped by 6 bases and J by 1 base; unmatched bases: 11. Germline values: CDR1 LNHDA, CDR2 SQIVND (reference sequence). This CDR3 comprises 18 residues. The sample comes from a study of blood T cell repertoires in COVID-19. Overall study context: Some COVID-19 samples were acute and others convalescent; all came from the United States, Italy and Spain.

The specimen sequenced was peripheral blood. J is TRBJ2-6 and V is TRBV19; 8 nucleotides align to TRBD1. This TCR was sampled from a man between 70 and 80 years old with active or convalescent COVID-19. The CDR3 DNA sequence: TGTGCCAGTAGACCTTTCGAACAGGGGGTGTCTGGGGCCAACGTCCTGACTTTC. As protein: CASRPFEQGVSGANVLTF. The whole variable domain, remainder taken from reference TRBV19 and TRBJ2-6, is DGGITQSPKYLFRKEGQNVTLSCEQNLNHDAMYWYRQDPGQGLRLIYYSQIVNDFQKGDIAEGYSVSREKKESFPLTVTSAQKNPTAFYLCASRPFEQGVSGANVLTFGAGSRLTVL.